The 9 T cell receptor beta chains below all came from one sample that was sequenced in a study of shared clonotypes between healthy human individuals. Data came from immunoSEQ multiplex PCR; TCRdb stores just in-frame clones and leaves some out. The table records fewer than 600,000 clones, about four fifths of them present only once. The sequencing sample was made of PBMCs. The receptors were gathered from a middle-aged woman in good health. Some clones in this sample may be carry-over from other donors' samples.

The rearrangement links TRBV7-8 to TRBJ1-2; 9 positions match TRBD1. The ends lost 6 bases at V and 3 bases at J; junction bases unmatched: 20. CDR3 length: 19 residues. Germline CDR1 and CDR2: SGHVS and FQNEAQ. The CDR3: CASRPVPPGQGFIYYGYTF. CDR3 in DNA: TGTGCCAGCAGACCCGTCCCCCCGGGACAGGGCTTCATCTACTATGGCTACACCTTC.

The CDR3 loop reads CASTSGDTQYF. In nucleotides, the CDR3 is TGTGCCAGCACAAGTGGTGATACGCAGTATTTT. V usage is TRBV6-6 and J usage is TRBJ2-3; D unclear. This CDR3 contains 11 residues. Per germline, CDR1 MNHNY and CDR2 SVGAGI (reference sequence). Trimming left V 7 bases short and J 6 bases short, with 8 bases between.

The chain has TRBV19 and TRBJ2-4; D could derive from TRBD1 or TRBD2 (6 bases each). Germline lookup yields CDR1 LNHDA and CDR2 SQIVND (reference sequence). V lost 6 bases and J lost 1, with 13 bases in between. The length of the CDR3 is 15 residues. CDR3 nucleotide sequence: TGTGCCAGTAGCCTCAGAGGGGGGGCCAAAAACATTCAGTACTTC. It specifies CASSLRGGAKNIQYF. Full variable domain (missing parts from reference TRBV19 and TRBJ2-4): DGGITQSPKYLFRKEGQNVTLSCEQNLNHDAMYWYRQDPGQGLRLIYYSQIVNDFQKGDIAEGYSVSREKKESFPLTVTSAQKNPTAFYLCASSLRGGAKNIQYFGAGTRLSVL.

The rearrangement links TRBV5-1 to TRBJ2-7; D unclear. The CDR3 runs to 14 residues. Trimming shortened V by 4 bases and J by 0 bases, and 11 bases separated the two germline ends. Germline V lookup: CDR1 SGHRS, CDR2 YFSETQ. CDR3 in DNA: TGCGCCAGCAGCCCGTCGACGCCCTCCTACGAGCAGTACTTC. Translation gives CASSPSTPSYEQYF.

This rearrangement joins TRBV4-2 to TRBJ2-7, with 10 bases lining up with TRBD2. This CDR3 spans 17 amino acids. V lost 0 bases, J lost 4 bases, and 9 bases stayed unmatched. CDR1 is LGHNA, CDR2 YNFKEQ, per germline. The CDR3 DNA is TGTGCCAGCAGCCAAGATATAGGACTAGCGGTGCCATACGAGCAGTACTTC. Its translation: CASSQDIGLAVPYEQYF.

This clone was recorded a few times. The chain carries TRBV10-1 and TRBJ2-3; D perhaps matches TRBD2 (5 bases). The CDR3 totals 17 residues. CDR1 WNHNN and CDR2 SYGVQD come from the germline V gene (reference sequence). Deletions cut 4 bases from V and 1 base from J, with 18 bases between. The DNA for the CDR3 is TGCGCCAGCAGTGCCCAATGGCCTAGCTCTCGCACAGATACGCAGTATTTT. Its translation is CASSAQWPSSRTDTQYF.

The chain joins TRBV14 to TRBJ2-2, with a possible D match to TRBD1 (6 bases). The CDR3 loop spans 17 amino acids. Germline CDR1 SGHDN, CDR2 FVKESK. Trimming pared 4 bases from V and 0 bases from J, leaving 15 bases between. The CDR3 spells CASSPPIGGPNTGELFF. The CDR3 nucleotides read TGTGCCAGCAGCCCCCCCATTGGGGGCCCGAACACCGGGGAGCTGTTTTTT.

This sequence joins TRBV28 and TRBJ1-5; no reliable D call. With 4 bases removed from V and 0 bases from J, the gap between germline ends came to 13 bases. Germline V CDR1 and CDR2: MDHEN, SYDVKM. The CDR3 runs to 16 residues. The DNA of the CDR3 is TGTGCCAGCAGTTCCCATGGGTTCAATAGCAATCAGCCCCAGCATTTT. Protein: CASSSHGFNSNQPQHF.

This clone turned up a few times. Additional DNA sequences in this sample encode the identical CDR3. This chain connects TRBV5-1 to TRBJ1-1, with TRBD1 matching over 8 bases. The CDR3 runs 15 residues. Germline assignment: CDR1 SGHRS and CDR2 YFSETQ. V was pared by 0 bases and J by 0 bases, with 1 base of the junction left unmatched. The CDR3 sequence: CASSLGQGMNTEAFF. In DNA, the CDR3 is TGCGCCAGCAGCTTGGGACAGGGGATGAACACTGAAGCTTTCTTT.